The 5 T cell receptor beta chains listed next were all sequenced from one sample in a study of blood T cell repertoires in COVID-19. Clones were sequenced by immunoSEQ multiplex PCR, and TCRdb holds only the in-frame ones, with some missing. The table records just over 300,000 clones, around 89% of them present only once. Sequencing was carried out using PBMCs or T cells enriched from blood (not recorded which). These receptors were taken from a woman aged 40 to 50 who had recovered from COVID-19.

The chain employs TRBV21-1 and TRBJ1-5. TRBV21-1 is shown as a pseudogene. The CDR3 extends over 19 amino acids. CDR3 in DNA: TGTGCCAGCAGCAAAGCCCCTGGAGGGTGGGGTATGAGGAATCAGCCCCAGCATTTT. This gives the protein CASSKAPGGWGMRNQPQHF.

The chain couples TRBV28 to TRBJ1-2; perhaps TRBD1 as D (5 bases). This CDR3 spans 13 amino acids. The V gene lost 0 bases and the J gene lost 6 bases, with 8 bases spanning the gap. CDR1 and CDR2 (germline): MDHEN, SYDVKM. This chain's CDR3 is CASSLWGQDGYTF. The CDR3 nucleotides read TGTGCCAGCAGTTTATGGGGGCAGGATGGCTACACCTTC.

V and J are TRBV2 and TRBJ1-5, with D perhaps matching TRBD1 (6 bases). The germline V gene has CDR1 SNHLY and CDR2 FYNNEI. Between the trimmed V and J ends, which lost 7 bases and 0 bases, there was a span of 13 bases. The CDR3 consists of 15 residues. For the CDR3, the DNA is TGTGCCAGCAAAGAGGACAGATATAGCAATCAGCCCCAGCATTTT. Encoded protein: CASKEDRYSNQPQHF.

The V gene is TRBV30, the J gene TRBJ2-5, with D perhaps TRBD2 (6 bases). The CDR3 is 13 residues long. Trimming shortened V by 6 bases and J by 7 bases, and 18 bases separated the two germline ends. Germline CDR1 is GTSNPN and CDR2 is SVGIG (reference sequence). The CDR3 bases are TGTGCCTGCCAGACTCTGGACGGGGGGACCCAGTACTTC. Translation: CACQTLDGGTQYF.

V is TRBV24-1 and J is TRBJ2-1; tentatively, D is TRBD2 (5 bases). The germline V gene encodes CDR1 KGHDR and CDR2 SFDVKD. Trimming cost V 12 bases and J 2 bases, with 19 bases left between them. The CDR3 length is 15 residues. CDR3 loop: CASGSGVGPYNEQFF. DNA of the CDR3: TGTGCCTCCGGGTCCGGGGTGGGTCCCTACAATGAGCAGTTCTTC.